This T cell receptor beta chain stems from a study of shared clonotypes between healthy human individuals (dated by TCRdb to the early 2020s). General notes on the study: The cohort comprised two women and a few men aged 18 to 49 years. Blood TCR repertoires of about five healthy adults were deeply sequenced to estimate repertoire size and the extent of clonotype sharing between individuals. Per donor, three plates each were used for CD4 naive and CD4 memory, two for CD8 naive, and one for CD8 memory. Between about 0.8 and 9 billion PBMCs per donor were obtained by leukapheresis. To increase sequencing depth and limit assay-specific biases, different laboratories used diverse techniques to prepare libraries and sequence TCR repertoires. Here is what the overall study found, with its caveats: Naive subsets generally had larger estimated clonotype richness than memory subsets did. Sampling was limited to blood, and TCR repertoires in tissue likely differ from TCR repertoires in blood. Pairwise subsampling indicated that sequencing depth was expected to affect the degree of clonotype sharing among donors. Compared with non-shared clonotypes, clonotypes shared by all four sorted-subset donors had higher generation probabilities. Across four donors, around 5% of naive CD4, roughly 3.5% of naive CD8, approximately 2.5% of memory CD4, and over 0.35% of memory CD8 clonotypes were shared. Because the study included only a small number of donors, the genetic and exposure-history diversity represented was limited. Even with the large sequencing depth, rarefaction of the sorted-subset datasets indicated that sequencing was incomplete.

TCR CDR3 regions were amplified from genomic DNA by multiplex PCR using the deep immunoSEQ assay. Extracted genomic DNA from each cell subset was spread evenly across all wells of several immunoSEQ 96-well plates, with each plate serving as a replicate. For sorted subsets, each replicate PCR was loaded with around 200 ng genomic DNA, equivalent to roughly 30,000 T cell genomes. Purified libraries were measured with a Qubit 3.0 fluorometer, size-checked on a Bioanalyzer 2100, and measured again with the KAPA Library Quantification kit. Each immunoSEQ 96-well plate was sequenced on its own single-read 150-cycle Illumina NextSeq 550 flow cell. As for how the authors treated the data: Because the immunoSEQ output included only junctional sequences and no quality scores, the filtering could not be the same as the filtering used for full-length reads. Sequences were annotated with PyIR, a Python wrapper for IgBLAST v1.9, and V/J genes and CDR3 were assigned using IMGT germline references. Reads were removed for weak V/J assignments (E-value above 1e-6), missing CDR3, stop codons, out-of-frame junctions, or ambiguous translated residues. V3J clonotypes were defined as sequences sharing an identical inferred V gene, J gene, and CDR3 amino acid sequence. The percentage overlap between two repertoires was calculated by dividing the number of shared unique clonotypes by the size of the smaller repertoire. Three approaches were used to assess repertoire richness: RTK rarefaction, the Chao1 estimator, and Recon v2.1 estimates of unobserved clonotypes. Generation probabilities for all TCRbeta clonotypes obtained by the gDNA method from a few donors were computed using OLGA. Sourced from immuneACCESS, this table was stored by TCRdb with only in-frame sequences that have V and J called. A share of the clones is absent; for the studies checked, an unresolved V gene accounts for under half, and the remainder has no known explanation. The DNA gave D and trimming, while V, J and clone size come from that table. For this sample there are around 700,000 clones; approximately 75% appear just once. The ten largest clonotypes hold about 1.8% of the sample.

In regard to this clone: Its specific antigen is unknown. Base qualities are not provided; no much larger clone lies one nucleotide away.

Healthy HIV-negative adults with no recently reported acute infections or vaccinations were included as donors. All donors were Caucasian adults living in Nashville, Tennessee, USA. CD4+ T cells were enriched by magnetic negative selection, after which naive cells were positively selected on CD45RA and the negative fraction was taken as the memory subset. Blood was collected by leukapheresis, and PBMCs were isolated by Ficoll-Histopaque density gradient centrifugation and then cryopreserved in liquid nitrogen vapor phase. Analytical flow cytometry was used to check the purity and quantity of each magnetically sorted T cell population. From each sorted fraction, genomic DNA was isolated and quantified by UV absorbance on a Nanodrop 2000c. The CDR3 covers 17 residues, taking in both the cysteine and the phenylalanine. Here the CDR3 DNA is all that survives: 51 bases in frame from base 1. Relative to germline, V is missing 6 bases and J is missing 6 bases, with 14 bases of the junction outside any gene match. The germline V gene sets CDR1 to MDHEN and CDR2 to SYDVKM.

This clonotype originated in a woman aged 30 to 39 in good health. The chain couples TRBV28 to TRBJ2-7, and 13 bases in between align with TRBD2. The material sequenced was memory CD4+ T cells sorted from blood. The sample's cell subset or site, from its label and the paper: CD45RA-negative fraction. The base sequence is TGTGCCAGCAGACCCCCGCCGGGACTAGCGGGAACTCTCGAGCAGTACTTC. This translates into CASRPPPGLAGTLEQYF.